These 24 T cell receptor beta chains were all obtained from the same sample, sequenced in a study of cytomegalovirus exposure and HLA in healthy donors. Amplification used 60 Vbeta primers and 13 Jbeta primers. Libraries were prepared by immunoSEQ multiplex PCR; TCRdb keeps only in-frame clonotypes and omits some of them. Of some 140,000 clones listed, around 68% are singletons. The sample was PBMCs. Source of these receptors: a man aged 25 to 45 in good health and CMV-seronegative.

The chain couples TRBV5-8 to TRBJ2-3, with a tentative D call TRBD2 (5 bases). Trimming took off 0 bases at V and 2 bases at J, with 7 bases between the two ends. Germline V gene lookup returns CDR1 SGHTS and CDR2 YDEGEE. The CDR3 is 14 amino acids. In DNA, the CDR3 is TGTGCCAGCAGCTTGGGCGGGTCCACAGATACGCAGTATTTT. This codes for CASSLGGSTDTQYF.

This chain connects TRBV28 to TRBJ2-1, with TRBD2 identical over 8 bases. The CDR3 runs to 15 residues. V lost 7 bases to trimming and J lost 0 bases; unmatched junction nucleotides: 5. Germline assignment: CDR1 MDHEN and CDR2 SYDVKM. CDR3 sequence: CASIISGGSYNEQFF. The DNA of the CDR3 is TGTGCCAGCATCATAAGCGGGGGCTCCTACAATGAGCAGTTCTTC.

Only a few counts were recorded for this clone. The chain carries TRBV5-1 and TRBJ2-7; D is possibly TRBD1 (5 bases). V dropped 1 base and J dropped 2 bases, with 10 bases sitting between them. The CDR3 is 14 residues long. Germline-derived CDR1 and CDR2 are SGHRS and YFSETQ. CDR3 coding DNA: TGCGCCAGCAGCTTGAGGGGTCCCCCCTACGAGCAGTACTTC. Translating it yields CASSLRGPPYEQYF.

V gene TRBV5-6 combines with J gene TRBJ1-2; D remains ambiguous. This CDR3 comprises 15 residues. Germline loops: CDR1 SGHDT, CDR2 YYEEEE. Trimming removed 0 bases at V and 8 bases at J, with 17 bases between. The DNA of the CDR3 is TGTGCCAGCAGCTTGGGGCTCGGGAAAGGCGGCGGCTACACCTTC. Encoded protein: CASSLGLGKGGGYTF. Full variable domain (rest looked up from reference TRBV5-6 and TRBJ1-2): DAGVTQSPTHLIKTRGQQVTLRCSPKSGHDTVSWYQQALGQGPQFIFQYYEEEERQRGNFPDRFSGHQFPNYSSELNVNALLLGDSALYLCASSLGLGKGGGYTFGSGTRLTVV.

V is TRBV5-5 and J is TRBJ1-1; tentative D call: TRBD1 (6 bases). V shed 4 bases and J shed 11 bases, with 30 bases lying between them. From germline, CDR1 is SGHKS and CDR2 YYEKEE (reference sequence). The CDR3 covers 17 residues. CDR3 coding DNA: TGTGCCAGCAGCACCTCCGGTAGGGCAGGGGCCGGGTTTCGGGCTTTCTTT. Amino acid sequence: CASSTSGRAGAGFRAFF. The full variable domain, rest sourced from reference TRBV5-5 and TRBJ1-1, is DAGVTQSPTHLIKTRGQQVTLRCSPISGHKSVSWYQQVLGQGPQFIFQYYEKEERGRGNFPDRFSARQFPNYSSELNVNALLLGDSALYLCASSTSGRAGAGFRAFFGQGTRLTVV.

V and J are TRBV19 and TRBJ2-7, with TRBD1 identical over 7 bases. CDR1 and CDR2 (germline): LNHDA, SQIVND (reference sequence). V lost 4 bases, J lost 5 bases, and 8 bases stayed unmatched. CDR3 size: 14 residues. Here the CDR3 DNA reads TGTGCCAGTAGTAGAGGACAGGAGAGGAACGAGCAGTACTTC. Protein product: CASSRGQERNEQYF.

The chain employs TRBV28 and TRBJ1-2, with no clear D. Trimming removed 4 bases from V and 0 bases from J, with 12 bases in between. Germline V gene sequence: CDR1 MDHEN, CDR2 SYDVKM. This CDR3 region has 15 residues. In DNA, the CDR3 is TGTGCCAGCAGTTCTCGGCGGCTGACTAACTATGGCTACACCTTC. Translation gives CASSSRRLTNYGYTF.

This chain connects TRBV7-6 to TRBJ1-1; D is unclear. Germline V gene lookup returns CDR1 SGHVS and CDR2 FNYEAQ. Trimming left V 5 bases short and J 4 bases short, with 17 bases between. The CDR3 is 15 amino acids. The CDR3 DNA reads as TGTGCCAGCAGCCTCTCTCAGGAGGGAGGCACTGAAGCTTTCTTT. The encoded protein is CASSLSQEGGTEAFF.

The genes are TRBV7-6 and TRBJ2-3, with TRBD2 identical over 14 bases. The CDR3 has 16 residues. V lost 3 bases to trimming and J lost 3 bases; unmatched junction nucleotides: 2. From germline, CDR1 is SGHVS and CDR2 FNYEAQ. The chain's CDR3 is CASSLTSGGVTDTQYF. CDR3 DNA sequence: TGTGCCAGCAGCTTGACTAGCGGGGGGGTTACAGATACGCAGTATTTT. The whole variable domain, remainder taken from reference TRBV7-6 and TRBJ2-3, is GAGVSQSPRYKVTKRGQDVALRCDPISGHVSLYWYRQALGQGPEFLTYFNYEAQQDKSGLPNDRFSAERPEGSISTLTIQRTEQRDSAMYRCASSLTSGGVTDTQYFGPGTRLTVL.

The chain is built from TRBV5-1 and TRBJ2-5, with a weak D call TRBD1 (6 bases). Looked up from germline, CDR1 is SGHRS and CDR2 is YFSETQ. The V end was cut by 2 bases, the J end by 2 bases, with 13 bases between. The CDR3 loop spans 15 amino acids. Here the CDR3 reads CASSFGQTTQETQYF. CDR3 DNA sequence: TGCGCCAGCAGCTTCGGACAGACGACACAAGAGACCCAGTACTTC. Variable domain in full (rest from reference TRBV5-1 and TRBJ2-5): KAGVTQTPRYLIKTRGQQVTLSCSPISGHRSVSWYQQTPGQGLQFLFEYFSETQRNKGNFPGRFSGRQFSNSRSEMNVSTLELGDSALYLCASSFGQTTQETQYFGPGTRLLVL.

The chain's CDR3 is CASSSSGATDTQYF. The CDR3 DNA follows: TGTGCCAGCAGTTCTAGCGGGGCAACAGATACGCAGTATTTT. The chain links TRBV6-1 to TRBJ2-3; 9 bases are shared with TRBD2. Unmatched junction bases numbered 3, after V lost 5 bases and J lost 3 bases. Germline CDR1 MNHNS, CDR2 SASEGT. The CDR3 loop spans 14 amino acids.

This rearrangement joins TRBV2 to TRBJ2-7; possibly TRBD1 for D (6 bases). The V and J ends lost 6 bases and 2 bases respectively, with 17 bases between them. The CDR3 runs to 15 residues. Germline loops: CDR1 SNHLY, CDR2 FYNNEI. The CDR3 DNA reads TGTGCCAGCAGAATACAGGGAGTAAGTACCTACGAGCAGTACTTC. It yields the protein CASRIQGVSTYEQYF.

The chain joins TRBV13 to TRBJ2-5, with a tentative D call TRBD1 (5 bases). The V gene's germline CDR1 is PRHDT and CDR2 FYEKMQ (reference sequence). CDR3 length: 12 amino acids. The V end was cut by 1 base, the J end by 8 bases, with 8 bases between. CDR3 sequence reads: CASSLAQGTQYF. CDR3 in DNA: TGTGCCAGCAGCTTAGCCCAGGGAACCCAGTACTTC.

This clone appeared a few times. CDR3 in DNA: TGTGCCAGCAGCCGGACTAGCGGGAGCTCCTACGAGCAGTACTTC. This sequence encodes CASSRTSGSSYEQYF. V usage is TRBV6-5 and J usage is TRBJ2-7, with TRBD2 matching 13 bases. This CDR3 has 15 residues. J gave up 0 bases and V 6 bases, and 2 bases lay outside the gene matches. The V gene's germline CDR1 is MNHEY and CDR2 SVGAGI.

The chain couples TRBV2 to TRBJ1-4, with D hard to call. Per the germline V gene, CDR1 is SNHLY and CDR2 is FYNNEI. CDR3 length: 13 residues. Deletions cut 4 bases from V and 2 bases from J, with 5 bases between. The CDR3 protein is CASSVRTNEKLFF. The CDR3 nucleotides are TGTGCCAGCAGTGTACGGACTAATGAAAAACTGTTTTTT.

The rearrangement uses TRBV6-5 and TRBJ2-7; D ambiguous. V dropped 0 bases and J dropped 3 bases, with 9 bases sitting between them. Germline loops: CDR1 MNHEY, CDR2 SVGAGI. The CDR3 loop spans 14 amino acids. The CDR3 nucleotides are TGTGCCAGCAGTTACTCAGGCAGGCGCTACGAGCAGTACTTC. Residues: CASSYSGRRYEQYF.

J is TRBJ2-5 and V is TRBV6-1; no definite D call. Germline CDR1 and CDR2: MNHNS and SASEGT. Trimming stripped 8 bases from V and 2 bases from J, with 12 bases between. The CDR3 spans 13 residues. The CDR3 reads CASWAFAQETQYF. CDR3 bases: TGTGCCAGCTGGGCCTTCGCTCAAGAGACCCAGTACTTC.

CDR3 region: CAIRDRVGTEAFF. CDR3 bases: TGTGCCATCAGGGACAGGGTGGGCACTGAAGCTTTCTTT. This chain connects TRBV10-3 to TRBJ1-1; 8 nucleotides agree with TRBD1. The germline CDR1 and CDR2 sequences are ENHRY and SYGVKD. Trimming cost V 6 bases and J 4 bases; bases outside gene matches: 4. CDR3 length: 13 amino acids.

The chain joins TRBV4-2 to TRBJ2-1, with 7 bases fitting TRBD2. V lost 3 bases to trimming and J lost 3 bases; unmatched junction nucleotides: 8. Germline V lookup: CDR1 LGHNA, CDR2 YNFKEQ. CDR3 size: 16 residues. The chain's CDR3 is CASSHPGTTGYNEQFF. CDR3 DNA sequence: TGTGCCAGCAGCCACCCAGGGACTACAGGCTACAATGAGCAGTTCTTC.

V and J are TRBV4-1 and TRBJ2-7; D is perhaps TRBD1 (7 bases). With 4 bases removed from V and 5 bases from J, the gap between germline ends came to 15 bases. The CDR3 spans 14 residues. CDR1 and CDR2 from the germline V gene are MGHRA and YSYEKL. CDR3 sequence: CASSRMEGADEQYF. The CDR3 coding sequence is TGCGCCAGCAGCCGGATGGAGGGGGCCGACGAGCAGTACTTC.

This chain's CDR3 is CASSWDMNGYTF. Written as DNA, the CDR3 is TGTGCCAGCAGTTGGGACATGAATGGCTACACCTTC. The chain couples TRBV5-4 to TRBJ1-2; D is possibly TRBD1 (6 bases). V lost 5 bases, J lost 6 bases, and 11 bases lay in between. The CDR3 extends over 12 amino acids. CDR1 SGHNT and CDR2 YYREEE come from the germline V gene (reference sequence).

This clone was found once. The CDR3 is CASSDGHHSGANVLTF. The CDR3 DNA follows: TGTGCCAGCAGTGACGGGCACCACTCTGGGGCCAACGTCCTGACTTTC. The chain uses TRBV6-4 and TRBJ2-6, with D hard to call. V lost 2 bases, J lost 0 bases, and 8 bases lay in between. Germline V lookup: CDR1 MRHNA, CDR2 SNTAGT. The CDR3 has 16 amino acids.

The CDR3 sequence: CASSDRDRTGHGYTF. In DNA form, the CDR3 reads TGTGCCAGCAGCGACCGGGACAGGACGGGCCATGGCTACACCTTC. The chain carries TRBV5-4 and TRBJ1-2, with TRBD1 matching over 8 bases. The V segment lost 4 bases and the J segment 6 bases; nucleotides outside the gene matches: 11. The CDR3 covers 15 residues. In germline, CDR1 is SGHNT, CDR2 YYREEE (reference sequence).

This chain joins TRBV2 and TRBJ2-7; 10 nucleotides match TRBD1. Germline V gene data show CDR1 as SNHLY and CDR2 as FYNNEI. After removal of 8 bases from V and 3 bases from J, the junction contained 13 bases not matched to a gene. This CDR3 contains 16 residues. The CDR3 nucleotides read TGTGCCAGCCAGGCCTCCCCGGGACAGGGGAACTACGAGCAGTACTTC. This gives the protein CASQASPGQGNYEQYF.